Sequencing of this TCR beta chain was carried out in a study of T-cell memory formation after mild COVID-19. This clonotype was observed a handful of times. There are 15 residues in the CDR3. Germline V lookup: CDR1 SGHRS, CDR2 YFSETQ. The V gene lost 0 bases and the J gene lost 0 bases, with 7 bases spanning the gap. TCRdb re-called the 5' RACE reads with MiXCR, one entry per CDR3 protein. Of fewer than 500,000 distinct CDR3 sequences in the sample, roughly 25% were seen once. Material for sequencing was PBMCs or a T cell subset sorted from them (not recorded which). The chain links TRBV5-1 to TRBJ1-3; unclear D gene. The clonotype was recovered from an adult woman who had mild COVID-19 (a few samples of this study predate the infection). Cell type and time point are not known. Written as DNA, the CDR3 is TGCGCCAGCAGCTTGGCCGTCAGCTCTGGAAACACCATATATTTT. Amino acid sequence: CASSLAVSSGNTIYF.